This TCR beta chain was sequenced in a study of blood T cells in healthy people across ages. The authors ran a second PCR of roughly 6 to 12 cycles using a sample-barcoded 5' primer and a J-beta primer mix. All cDNA molecules were each tagged by a template-switch adaptor with 12 random nucleotides. Each CDR3 protein gets one entry after TCRdb re-called the 5' RACE reads with MiXCR. The repertoire includes some 1.6 million distinct CDR3 sequences, about 32% of them detected once, and approximately 11% sits in the top ten. General study findings and limits: Roughly linear declines in TCR beta diversity per million T cells occurred with age.

This clonotype was seen a few times. Antigen unknown. Germline assignment: CDR1 MNHEY and CDR2 SMNVEV (reference sequence). The CDR3 totals 16 residues. The V end lost 5 bases, the J end lost 1 base, and 12 bases lay between the germline ends. The sequencing sample was made of blood. The rearrangement uses TRBV27 and TRBJ2-6; no definite D call. This TCR came from a woman in her twenties or thirties in good health. The CDR3 bases are TGTGCCAGCAGTCAACCTACCACGTCTGGGGCCAACGTCCTGACTTTC. Its protein product is CASSQPTTSGANVLTF.